Following are 25 T cell receptor beta chains from one sample sequenced in a study of neurological immune-mediated disorders. Each CDR3 protein is one row after TCRdb ran MiXCR on the 5' RACE reads. Of 25,000 to 35,000 distinct CDR3 sequences in the sample, approximately 1.6% were seen once. Sequenced input: PBMCs. These receptors were collected from a woman in her thirties with multiple sclerosis.

On this clonotype: This could be a read error, since a much larger clone is one nucleotide away. The CDR3 reads CASGLYRNTGELFF. The CDR3 bases are TGTGCCAGCGGCTTATACAGAAACACCGGGGAGCTGTTTTTT. V usage is TRBV7-3 and J usage is TRBJ2-2, with D hard to call. CDR3 length: 14 amino acids. Germline CDR1 reads SGHTA; CDR2 reads FQGTGA.

This clonotype was observed many times. The chain carries TRBV15 and TRBJ2-1; the D is unclear. The CDR3 runs to 13 residues. Trimming pared 2 bases from V and 8 bases from J, leaving 10 bases between. CDR1 and CDR2 (germline): LNHNV, YYDKDF (reference sequence). As DNA, the CDR3 is TGTGCCACCAGCAGACGCCCCCGGGATGAGCAGTTCTTC. Amino acids: CATSRRPRDEQFF.

This clonotype was counted many times. The rearrangement links TRBV7-2 to TRBJ2-1; 11 bases line up with TRBD2. Germline V gene lookup returns CDR1 SGHTA and CDR2 FQGNSA. The CDR3 length is 15 residues. Unmatched junction bases numbered 5, after V lost 1 base and J lost 9 bases. This CDR3 reads CASSLELAGDGEQFF. The CDR3 DNA reads as TGTGCCAGCAGCTTAGAACTAGCGGGGGACGGTGAGCAGTTCTTC.

This clonotype was counted at least ten times. The V call is TRBV6-2 or TRBV6-3, the J call TRBJ1-2; no firm D call. CDR1 is MNHEY and CDR2 is SVGEGT in the germline V gene. The CDR3 is 12 amino acids. The V end lost 5 bases, the J end lost 5 bases, and 9 bases lay between the germline ends. For the CDR3, the DNA is TGTGCCAGCAGTGTCGGGAAGTATGGCTACACCTTC. Translation gives CASSVGKYGYTF.

This clonotype was picked up many times. The V call is TRBV7-9, the J call TRBJ2-1, with D hard to call. The CDR3 has 13 amino acids. The germline CDR1 and CDR2 sequences are SEHNR and FQNEAQ (reference sequence). V was cut by 5 bases and J by 4 bases, with 9 bases left in between. Here the CDR3 reads CASSVIRYNEQFF. CDR3 sequence (DNA): TGTGCCAGCAGCGTAATCCGGTACAATGAGCAGTTCTTC. Combining the CDR3 with reference TRBV7-9 and TRBJ2-1 gives the whole variable domain DTGVSQNPRHKITKRGQNVTFRCDPISEHNRLYWYRQTLGQGPEFLTYFQNEAQLEKSRLLSDRFSAERPKGSFSTLEIQRTEQGDSAMYLCASSVIRYNEQFFGPGTRLTVL.

This clonotype came up many times. The CDR3 spells CSARLLPNTGELFF. CDR3 DNA sequence: TGCAGTGCTCGTCTGCTCCCGAACACCGGGGAGCTGTTTTTT. The rearrangement joins TRBV20-1 to TRBJ2-2; no definite D call. The CDR3 length is 14 residues. With 5 bases removed from V and 0 bases from J, the gap between germline ends came to 10 bases. CDR1 is DFQATT and CDR2 is SNEGSKA in the germline V gene (reference sequence).

This clonotype has at least ten counts. The chain recombines TRBV29-1 with TRBJ2-2; no clear D. Germline V gives CDR1 SQVTM, CDR2 ANQGSEA. The length of the CDR3 is 14 residues. V was clipped by 5 bases and J by 5 bases, with 15 bases between them. CDR3 in amino acids: CSVSPSGATGELFF. CDR3 DNA sequence: TGCAGCGTTTCCCCTAGTGGTGCAACCGGGGAGCTGTTTTTT.

This clonotype was detected ten times or more. V is TRBV13 and J is TRBJ2-1; D gene ambiguous. V was shortened by 1 base and J by 4 bases, with 20 bases between the two germline ends. Germline CDR1 and CDR2: PRHDT and FYEKMQ (reference sequence). The CDR3 has 18 residues. CDR3 region: CASSLENKGPSNYNEQFF. CDR3 nucleotides: TGTGCCAGCAGCTTAGAGAATAAGGGCCCATCAAATTACAATGAGCAGTTCTTC.

This clonotype was found many times. The V and J genes are TRBV12-3 or TRBV12-4 and TRBJ2-7; 14 bases are shared with TRBD2. After removal of 7 bases from V and 7 bases from J, the junction contained 6 bases not matched to a gene. There are 14 residues in the CDR3. The chain's CDR3 is CASNLGTSGGEQYF. CDR3 coding DNA: TGTGCCAGCAACCTCGGGACTAGCGGGGGTGAGCAGTACTTC.

In its sample, this clonotype was seen many times. The rearrangement links TRBV11-2 to TRBJ2-3, with TRBD2 matching 9 bases. The CDR3 contains 18 residues. Per germline, CDR1 SGHAT and CDR2 FQNNGV. V lost 0 bases and J lost 6; bases outside the gene matches: 13. The CDR3 bases are TGTGCCAGCAGCTTAGATTTGACTAGCGGAACCTTCGGCGATACGCAGTATTTT. Translating it yields CASSLDLTSGTFGDTQYF.

This clonotype occurred many times. V gene TRBV20-1 combines with J gene TRBJ2-7; 7 bases map to TRBD1. CDR1 and CDR2 from the germline V gene are DFQATT and SNEGSKA (reference sequence). The CDR3 extends over 14 amino acids. V lost 6 bases and J lost 1; bases outside the gene matches: 9. The chain's CDR3 is CSAEGGSGSYEQYF. Here the CDR3 DNA reads TGCAGTGCAGAAGGGGGCAGTGGTTCCTACGAGCAGTACTTC.

This clonotype was seen a few times. V and J are TRBV19 and TRBJ1-2; weak D call: TRBD1 (6 bases). The length of the CDR3 is 14 residues. The germline V and J ends were trimmed by 7 bases and 8 bases, with 20 bases remaining between them. The V gene's germline CDR1 is LNHDA and CDR2 SQIVND (reference sequence). The CDR3: CASTSTGGRKGYTF. The DNA of the CDR3 is TGTGCCAGTACTTCGACTGGGGGGCGAAAGGGCTACACCTTC.

This clonotype was picked up many times. The chain couples TRBV12-3 or TRBV12-4 to TRBJ1-5; tentatively, D is TRBD1 (6 bases). The CDR3 runs 14 residues. Trimming left V 3 bases short and J 4 bases short, with 10 bases between. CDR3 DNA: TGTGCCAGCAGTTTCTGGGGGGCTAATCAGCCCCAGCATTTT. This encodes CASSFWGANQPQHF.

This clonotype was picked up many times. The chain couples TRBV12-3 or TRBV12-4 to TRBJ2-7; D is uncertain. The length of the CDR3 is 14 residues. V lost 4 bases, J lost 1 base, and 11 bases lay in between. The CDR3 DNA reads as TGTGCCAGCAGTTCTCAGGTGGGGTCCTACGAGCAGTACTTC. Translated: CASSSQVGSYEQYF.

The table lists this clonotype with many counts. J is TRBJ1-2 and V is TRBV5-1; possibly TRBD1 for D (5 bases). The ends were cut back, 0 bases at V and 4 bases at J, with 10 bases in the middle. In germline, CDR1 is SGHRS, CDR2 YFSETQ. There are 14 residues in the CDR3. This CDR3 reads CASSLDRSVYGYTF. The CDR3 bases are TGCGCCAGCAGCTTGGACAGGAGCGTCTATGGCTACACCTTC.

At least ten counts were recorded for this clonotype. The chain employs TRBV5-1 and TRBJ2-7, with a possible D match to TRBD1 (8 bases). The CDR3 is 15 amino acids. The V and J ends lost 3 bases and 2 bases respectively, with 15 bases between them. Germline loops: CDR1 SGHRS, CDR2 YFSETQ. CDR3 region: CASSSTGGGTYEQYF. For the CDR3, the DNA is TGCGCCAGCAGCTCTACAGGGGGAGGGACCTACGAGCAGTACTTC.

This clonotype was counted ten times or more. The V call is TRBV20-1, the J call TRBJ2-7, with a weak D call TRBD1 (5 bases). V was clipped by 6 bases and J by 4 bases, with 10 bases between them. Germline-derived CDR1 and CDR2 are DFQATT and SNEGSKA (reference sequence). CDR3 length: 11 amino acids. The DNA for the CDR3 is TGCAGTGCCAAAAGGGGTTACGAGCAGTACTTC. Translated: CSAKRGYEQYF.

This clonotype was seen at least ten times. The chain joins TRBV5-1 to TRBJ2-3; 9 bases fit TRBD2. CDR3 length equals 15 residues. V shed 5 bases, J shed 1 base, and the junction held 5 bases outside the gene matches. Germline V gene data show CDR1 as SGHRS and CDR2 as YFSETQ. CDR3: CASRRAGGGTDTQYF. CDR3 coding DNA: TGCGCCAGCAGAAGAGCGGGGGGAGGCACAGATACGCAGTATTTT.

This clonotype was counted at least ten times. The gene calls are TRBV12-3 or TRBV12-4 and TRBJ1-1; D may be TRBD1 (5 bases). The CDR3 loop spans 15 amino acids. The V end lost 5 bases, the J end lost 1 base, and 14 bases lay between the germline ends. This chain's CDR3 is CASSPLPGTNTEAFF. The CDR3, as DNA: TGTGCCAGCAGTCCCTTGCCCGGGACGAACACTGAAGCTTTCTTT.

At least ten counts were recorded for this clonotype. The chain joins TRBV7-2 to TRBJ1-2; 7 bases match TRBD1. The CDR3 totals 15 residues. Germline V gene lookup returns CDR1 SGHTA and CDR2 FQGNSA. V shed 2 bases, J shed 2 bases, and the junction held 5 bases outside the gene matches. Here the CDR3 reads CASSLTGTENYGYTF. The CDR3 DNA reads TGTGCCAGCAGCTTAACCGGGACAGAAAACTATGGCTACACCTTC.

This clonotype was counted at least ten times. The chain combines TRBV27 with TRBJ2-5; maybe TRBD2 (7 bases). The CDR3 runs to 16 residues. V lost 2 bases to trimming and J lost 5 bases, with 18 bases between them. Germline assignment: CDR1 MNHEY and CDR2 SMNVEV (reference sequence). CDR3 sequence: CASSLSVGGADETQYF. The CDR3 DNA reads TGTGCCAGCAGTTTAAGCGTAGGGGGGGCTGACGAGACCCAGTACTTC.

This clonotype was counted many times. The V call is TRBV12-3 or TRBV12-4, the J call TRBJ2-3, with a possible D match to TRBD1 (5 bases). V was shortened by 7 bases and J by 3 bases, with 17 bases between the two germline ends. This CDR3 spans 15 amino acids. CDR3 sequence: CASKASGPDTDTQYF. CDR3 sequence (DNA): TGTGCCAGCAAGGCGTCAGGGCCGGATACAGATACGCAGTATTTT.

At least ten counts were recorded for this clonotype. The chain has TRBV12-3 or TRBV12-4 and TRBJ2-2; weak D call: TRBD1 (5 bases). This CDR3 is built from 15 residues. Trimming cost V 6 bases and J 4 bases, with 15 bases left between them. CDR3 sequence reads: CASRRQGSGTGELFF. CDR3 in DNA: TGTGCCAGCAGGCGTCAGGGAAGTGGCACCGGGGAGCTGTTTTTT.

Ten or more counts support this clonotype. The V gene is TRBV7-6, the J gene TRBJ2-1, with D tentatively TRBD1 (6 bases). Trimming cost V 2 bases and J 9 bases, with 17 bases left between them. Germline V gives CDR1 SGHVS, CDR2 FNYEAQ. CDR3 size: 15 residues. The CDR3 coding sequence is TGTGCCAGCAGCTTACAGCCAGGGGAGAGGAGTGAGCAGTTCTTC. Translating it yields CASSLQPGERSEQFF.

Relative to its sample, this clonotype is large. The rearrangement uses TRBV5-6 and TRBJ1-1; possibly TRBD1 for D (5 bases). The CDR3 length is 15 residues. Germline lookup yields CDR1 SGHDT and CDR2 YYEEEE. Trimming left V 0 bases short and J 3 bases short, with 12 bases between. The CDR3 DNA reads as TGTGCCAGCAGCTTGGATGTGGGGCCTGACACTGAAGCTTTCTTT. This gives the protein CASSLDVGPDTEAFF.